Listed below are T cell receptor beta chains from one sample, sequenced in a study of cytomegalovirus exposure and HLA in healthy donors. Data came from immunoSEQ multiplex PCR; TCRdb stores just in-frame clones and leaves some out. The sample lists about 190,000 clones; 70% to 75% were seen once. The sequencing sample was made of PBMCs. Every receptor here comes from a woman aged 25 to 39 in good health and CMV-seropositive. The CDR3 runs from the conserved cysteine through the conserved F or W. The D gene is left open where the match is weak.

>TRBJ1-1|.|TRBV6-1
CASSRDSGDTEAFF
>TRBJ2-3|.|TRBV2
CASSEAQSGTDTQYF
>TRBJ1-1|.|TRBV10-3
CAISAWVGGTEAFF
>TRBJ1-5|TRBD1|TRBV6-6
CASRDGLRGSNQPQHF
>TRBJ2-2|TRBD2|TRBV10-1
CASSDTTSGHTGELFF
>TRBJ1-2|.|TRBV28
CASSFQVAARGGYTF
>TRBJ1-5|TRBD1|TRBV6-5
CASRPGQGWGQPQHF
>TRBJ2-3|TRBD2|TRBV28
CASSTPSGRAADTQYF
>TRBJ2-2|TRBD2|TRBV19
CASSRTSGYTGELFF
>TRBJ1-1|.|TRBV4-2
CASSQERYTEAFF
>.|.|TRBV15
CATSPERSYEQYF
>TRBJ2-1|TRBD2|TRBV28
CASSLRREDRGEQFF
>TRBJ2-1|.|TRBV6-6
CASSYLGGEQFF
>TRBJ1-1|.|TRBV2
CASSEGDTTNTEAFF
>TRBJ2-5|.|TRBV5-1
CASSLAPGNQETQYF
>TRBJ2-5|.|TRBV15
CATRADNLETQYF
>TRBJ2-1|TRBD2|TRBV5-1
CASRPRLAVDNEQFF
>TRBJ2-7|TRBD2|TRBV5-6
CASREREGNYEQYF
>TRBJ2-5|.|TRBV18
CASSPPDFQETQYF
>TRBJ2-7|.|TRBV6-4
CASSSPRGPTLYEQYF
>TRBJ2-1|TRBD2|TRBV4-2
CASSQEILSGNNEQFF
>TRBJ2-1|.|TRBV27
CASSRPILGLSSYNEQFF
>TRBJ1-1|.|TRBV27
CASSSRQNTEAFF
>TRBJ2-5|.|TRBV6-5
CASRQGYLQETQYF
>TRBJ2-1|.|TRBV6-5
CASSYSRTAGGEQFF
>TRBJ1-1|.|TRBV29-1
CSAGQILNTEAFF
>TRBJ2-7|TRBD2|TRBV14
CASSQRPAAGGDPYEQYF
>TRBJ2-5|.|TRBV7-9
CASSSSGNQETQYF
>TRBJ2-3|TRBD2|TRBV15
CATSSPRTSGNTDTQYF
>.|TRBD2|TRBV7-9
CASSSDLDYSGATYEQYF
>TRBJ2-5|TRBD2|TRBV11-2
CASSTGLDRETQYF
>TRBJ2-1|.|TRBV2
CASSSYEQFF
>TRBJ2-7|.|TRBV5-5
CASSLGATGEQYF
>TRBJ1-1|.|TRBV19
CASSDNREGYGTEAFF
>TRBJ2-3|TRBD1|TRBV15
CATSGSGTGRDTQYF
>TRBJ2-1|TRBD2|TRBV7-9
CASSFRAPSGNNEQFF
>TRBJ2-7|TRBD2|TRBV5-6
CASTLLAGDNYEQYF
>TRBJ1-4|.|TRBV19
CASSILNKEKLFF
>TRBJ1-1|.|TRBV10-3
CAISSPPAEAFF